This T cell receptor (beta chain) was captured in a study of Tregs in tolerant kidney transplant recipients (dated by TCRdb to the late 2010s). Concerning the study at large: The study used TCRbeta sequencing to identify donor-specific regulatory T cells before combined kidney and bone marrow transplantation, then tracked those cells after transplant. Several methods of expanding Tregs specific for an allogeneic donor were compared by TCRbeta repertoire sequencing in a few healthy controls. The full study reports these points: The study was limited by small patient numbers, and the findings need validation in larger populations and under other immunosuppression protocols. Biological reproducibility was not examined directly, but technical replication error appeared to be minimal. Expanding Tregs with activated donor B cells appeared to identify the most biologically relevant and donor-specific TCRbeta repertoire.

CDR1 and CDR2 are drawn from the germline V gene: MGHRA, YSYEKL. From cysteine to phenylalanine, the CDR3 is 16 amino acids long. The only DNA kept is the CDR3, 48 bases in frame from the first base. The junction carries 14 bases between V and J, which are trimmed by 3 bases and 3 bases respectively. Of note for this clone: Its specific antigen is unknown. Base qualities are not recorded, but no much larger clone differs from it by a single base.

Thawed PBMCs were FACS-sorted into unstimulated Tregs (CD4+CD25+CD127-), CD4+ non-Tregs (CD4+CD25-), CD4 cells and CD8 cells. Blood from healthy controls was obtained either from healthy volunteers or as purchased buffy coats. Healthy control blood was processed to PBMCs by Ficoll density gradient and cryopreserved, and patient PBMCs were collected before and after transplant. For TCRbeta CDR3 sequencing, genomic DNA was extracted from sorted cells using the QIAGEN DNeasy Blood and Tissue Kit. High-throughput TCRbeta CDR3 sequencing, which included PCR amplification with bias correction and internal controls, was done commercially through immunoSEQ. The authors processed their data as follows. Unique productive TCRbeta sequences were defined by CDR3 nucleotide sequence where primers matched, otherwise by CDR3 amino acid sequence with Vbeta and Jbeta genes. To correct sorting error, sequences shared between sorted populations at a frequency ratio of 2:1 or less were removed; the rest were assigned to the higher population. Donor-reactive sequences were defined as at least 5-fold expanded in CFSE-low cells versus unstimulated cells, with frequency of at least 0.01% in CFSE-low cells. Jensen-Shannon divergence calculated on the top 100 TCRbeta sequences ranked by frequency was used to measure repertoire divergence. For any sample with multiple sequencing runs, sorting error was corrected in each run separately before the runs were pooled. The table comes from immuneACCESS by way of TCRdb, which keeps in-frame sequences with V and J called. Part of the clones is missing from these tables; in studies checked, under half for an unresolved V gene and the rest for unknown reasons. V, J and clone size were drawn from that table, and D and trimming were deduced from the DNA. This sample lists under 300,000 clones; 84% were detected once. The top ten constitute around 0.61% of the sample.

Sequencing input: CD4+ T cells from blood. Here the chain combines TRBV4-1 and TRBJ2-2, with the D call perhaps TRBD1 or TRBD2, as 5 bases match in each case. The sequence was collected from a human donor in good health. The DNA sequence reads TGCGCCAGCAGCCACCGGGGAGCAGGGTACACCGGGGAGCTGTTTTTT. The resulting protein is CASSHRGAGYTGELFF.